A selection of T cell receptor beta chains follows, all from one sample in a study of T cells after yellow fever vaccination. TCRdb itself ran the 5' RACE reads through MiXCR, one entry per CDR3 protein. The profile shows about 260,000 distinct CDR3 sequences, roughly 4% of them singletons. This sample comprised PBMCs, obtained 15 days after the yellow fever booster vaccination. Receptors were obtained from a man between 18 and 35 years old who received the YFV17D yellow fever vaccine. Each CDR3 is given with its conserved first and last residue.

CDR3 length,V gene,J gene,CDR3 protein
14,TRBV2,TRBJ2-4,CASRPASAGNIQYF
17,TRBV5-1,TRBJ2-1,CASSAPVGASGYNEQFF
14,TRBV6-6,TRBJ1-2,CASSYDEGAYGYTF
14,TRBV5-1,TRBJ1-2,CASSLGPGNYGYTF
16,TRBV5-1,TRBJ2-1,CASSERTDSSYNEQFF
17,TRBV7-2,TRBJ2-3,CASSPRRGRTATDTQYF
13,TRBV7-2,TRBJ1-5,CASSLSIDQPQHF
11,TRBV29-1,TRBJ2-5,CSVRRKETQYF
14,TRBV20-1,TRBJ2-3,CSARLAGSSDTQYF
12,TRBV6-2/TRBV6-3,TRBJ1-2,CASRVTDRSYTF
16,TRBV2,TRBJ2-1,CASSRPPGSSYNEQFF
16,TRBV10-3,TRBJ2-2,CAISFRQGANTGELFF
14,TRBV4-3,TRBJ1-5,CASASGEGTGPQHF
15,TRBV7-3,TRBJ2-1,CASSRGGSSYNEQFF
17,TRBV18,TRBJ1-1,CASSRTPSGTLNTEAFF
15,TRBV6-5,TRBJ1-2,CASSGGDRGRYGYTF
12,TRBV25-1,TRBJ2-5,CASSENEETQYF
14,TRBV5-1,TRBJ1-5,CASSLEGKDQPQHF
12,TRBV7-9,TRBJ2-5,CASSDREETQYF
15,TRBV20-1,TRBJ1-2,CSARDLGDRVYGYTF
13,TRBV15,TRBJ2-7,CATGQPGMEEQYF
13,TRBV5-4,TRBJ2-7,CASSKGLEYEQYF
15,TRBV18,TRBJ1-3,CASSRGSGDGNTIYF
13,TRBV7-3,TRBJ2-1,CASSLTTYNEQFF
14,TRBV7-9,TRBJ1-4,CASSLPGSNEKLFF
13,TRBV7-9,TRBJ1-2,CASSFRDGYGYTF
16,TRBV7-2,TRBJ2-5,CASSLEGGGRTETQYF
16,TRBV5-1,TRBJ2-3,CASSLEGRPGTDTQYF
14,TRBV20-1,TRBJ1-1,CSASGNRVGTEAFF
14,TRBV10-3,TRBJ2-3,CAISDGTLTNTQYF
15,TRBV7-2,TRBJ2-3,CASSPGSASTDTQYF
19,TRBV2,TRBJ2-7,CASSEAADGMALKLWGQYF
14,TRBV5-1,TRBJ2-1,CASQGKFRLNEQFF